These T cell receptor beta chains were read from a single sample in a study of blood T cell repertoires in COVID-19. The repertoire was sequenced with immunoSEQ multiplex PCR; TCRdb's copy has only in-frame clones and lacks some. Counted here are more than 95,000 clones, 85% occurring once; the ten biggest clones make up just over 6.5%. Source material: peripheral blood. These receptors all stem from a man older than 75 with active or convalescent COVID-19. Both conserved end residues are trimmed from each CDR3.

j_call v_call cdr3_aa
TRBJ2-2 TRBV19 ASSIGGRAGELF
TRBJ1-4 TRBV6-5 ASSYVGGPNEKLF
TRBJ2-3 TRBV18 ASSPDRGTDTQY
TRBJ1-5 TRBV28 ASSPWTGNNQPQH
TRBJ2-1 TRBV25-1 ASRAETSFFYNEQF
TRBJ2-7 TRBV3-1/TRBV3-2 ASSQVDGYEQY
TRBJ2-5 TRBV15 ATSRDSGVETQY
TRBJ1-6 TRBV30 AWSDAGQYSPLH
TRBJ2-1 TRBV9 ASSVAPTSPPYNEQF
TRBJ1-1 TRBV27 ASSYAAGLNTEAF
TRBJ1-2 TRBV7-9 ASTNEAGLSYYT
TRBJ2-5 TRBV7-3 ASSTGGVETQY
TRBJ2-7 TRBV11-3 ASSQSWGTPYEQY
TRBJ2-1 TRBV6-1 ASSELGTGVYNEQF
TRBJ2-3 TRBV28 ASSLYRGTGTDTQY
TRBJ2-7 TRBV7-2 ASSSPGTGGLRISYEQY
TRBJ1-2 TRBV28 ASSTSQGADYGYT
TRBJ1-3 TRBV18 ASSPRLGNTIY
TRBJ2-3 TRBV15 ATSRVERGGGTDTQY
TRBJ2-3 TRBV27 ASSVRQGRGTDTQY
TRBJ1-2 TRBV29-1 SGRQGNYGYT
TRBJ1-1 TRBV6-5 ASRRGQVDTEAF
TRBJ1-1 TRBV2 ASDAQGNTEAF
TRBJ2-3 TRBV7-8 ASSSLAGGRATDTQY
TRBJ1-5 TRBV28 ASRHTQGSNQPQH
TRBJ2-5 TRBV4-1 ASSNPGLAGVGETQY
TRBJ2-1 TRBV30 AWSQSGYNEQF
TRBJ2-7 TRBV6-2/TRBV6-3 ASSFENTYEQY
TRBJ2-7 TRBV6-5 ASISRSGSYEQY
TRBJ2-1 TRBV19 ASSSLAGTAEQF
TRBJ2-7 TRBV9 ASSVATSGTEQY
TRBJ2-3 TRBV28 ASSYERGGTDTQY
TRBJ2-1 TRBV6-2/TRBV6-3 ASSTGIYNEQF
TRBJ2-4 TRBV10-1 ASSDQGEIVAKNIQY
TRBJ1-6 TRBV28 ASSSRRGGTGANSPLH
TRBJ1-2 TRBV2 ASSEAVTIYGYT
TRBJ2-3 TRBV5-1 ASSFVGGPSTDTQY
TRBJ1-2 TRBV5-1 ASSLAGDRGDYGYT
TRBJ1-2 TRBV29-1 SVARGRFGYT
TRBJ1-5 TRBV4-1 ASSQDGGRGQIGQPQH